This TCR beta chain was captured by sequencing in a study of regulatory T cells in long-lasting Graves disease. Time point specified: newly diagnosed GD, antithyroid drugs for less than 3 months. With RNA extracted from PBMCs as input, the TCR library was made. This clonotype was observed a handful of times. The CDR3 runs to 11 residues. The V end lost 5 bases, the J end lost 6 bases, and 8 bases lay between the germline ends. Germline V gives CDR1 SGHAT, CDR2 FQDESV (reference sequence). TCR beta libraries were built with iRepertoire HTBI primers and Arm-PCR of CDR3 regions. TCRdb redid the calling of the multiplex PCR reads with MiXCR, one entry per CDR3 protein. The sample lists 350,000 to 450,000 distinct CDR3 sequences, around 17% seen once, with 30% in the top ten. These data were also filed under a second study, of T cells in Graves' hyperthyroidism and ophthalmopathy.

Sequenced material: peripheral blood mononuclear cells (PBMCs), taken at new diagnosis, from a patient treated with antithyroid drugs. This TCR was sampled from a middle-aged man with Graves disease. The genes are TRBV11-1 and TRBJ2-7; D is unresolved. The CDR3 DNA sequence: TGTGCCAGCAGCCATGCAGCCGAGCAGTACTTC. Translation: CASSHAAEQYF.